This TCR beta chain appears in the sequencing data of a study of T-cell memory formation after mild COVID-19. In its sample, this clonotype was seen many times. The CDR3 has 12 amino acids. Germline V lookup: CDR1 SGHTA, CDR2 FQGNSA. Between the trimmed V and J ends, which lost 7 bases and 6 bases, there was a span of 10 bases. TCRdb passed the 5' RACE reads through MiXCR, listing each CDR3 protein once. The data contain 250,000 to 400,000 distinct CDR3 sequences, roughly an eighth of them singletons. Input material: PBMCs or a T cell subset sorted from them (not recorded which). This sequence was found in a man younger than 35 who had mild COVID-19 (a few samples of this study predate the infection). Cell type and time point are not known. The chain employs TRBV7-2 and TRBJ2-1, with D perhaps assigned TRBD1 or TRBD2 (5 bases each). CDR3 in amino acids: CASTRDGNEQFF. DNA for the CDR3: TGTGCCAGCACCCGGGACGGCAATGAGCAGTTCTTC.